The 15 T cell receptor beta chains below all came from one sample that was sequenced in a study of shared clonotypes between healthy human individuals. Using immunoSEQ multiplex PCR, the repertoire was profiled, and TCRdb retains in-frame clones only, with some absent. The data contain 700,000 or so clones, more than 70% of them singletons. Sequenced sample: memory CD4+ T cells sorted from blood. Indicated subset: CD45RA-negative fraction. The receptor source for this set is a woman aged 30 to 39 in good health.

Only one count was recorded for this clone. The chain combines TRBV5-4 with TRBJ2-1; 12 bases line up with TRBD2. The V gene's germline CDR1 is SGHNT and CDR2 YYREEE (reference sequence). The CDR3 totals 15 residues. The V gene end was trimmed by 4 bases and the J gene end by 5 bases; junction bases not matched to a gene: 4. The CDR3 is CASSTRTSGNNEQFF. The CDR3 DNA is TGTGCCAGCAGCACCCGGACTAGCGGGAACAATGAGCAGTTCTTC.

V is TRBV4-2 and J is TRBJ1-1; the match to TRBD1 covers 10 bases. V shed 4 bases and J 5 bases; nucleotides not matched to a gene: 4. This CDR3 is built from 14 residues. Germline CDR1 reads LGHNA; CDR2 reads YNFKEQ. The CDR3 coding sequence is TGTGCCAGCAGCCGACAGGGGGCGAGGACTGAAGCTTTCTTT. Translation gives CASSRQGARTEAFF.

This chain connects TRBV19 to TRBJ2-2, with D tentatively TRBD2 (6 bases). This CDR3 is built from 19 residues. The germline CDR1 and CDR2 sequences are LNHDA and SQIVND (reference sequence). The V gene lost 3 bases and the J gene lost 4 bases, with 24 bases spanning the gap. CDR3 in amino acids: CASSIPFGLQRGSTGELFF. The CDR3 region has the DNA TGTGCCAGTAGTATTCCTTTTGGACTACAACGAGGGTCCACCGGGGAGCTGTTTTTT.

The chain carries TRBV7-9 and TRBJ2-7; the match to TRBD2 covers 9 bases. The germline V gene encodes CDR1 SEHNR and CDR2 FQNEAQ (reference sequence). The CDR3 has 16 residues. V was pared by 5 bases and J by 5 bases, with 13 bases of the junction left unmatched. For the CDR3, the DNA is TGTGCCAGCAGCCCCCCGGGAGGGAGACTAGCGGACGAGCAGTACTTC. Translated, it gives CASSPPGGRLADEQYF.

V is TRBV14 and J is TRBJ2-1; 8 nucleotides match TRBD1. This CDR3 is 16 amino acids long. The ends lost 4 bases at V and 2 bases at J; junction bases unmatched: 7. The germline CDR1 and CDR2 sequences are SGHDN and FVKESK. The CDR3 DNA is TGTGCCAGCAGCCGTTACGGGACAGGAGCCTACAATGAGCAGTTCTTC. Its translation is CASSRYGTGAYNEQFF. Full variable domain (remainder filled in from reference TRBV14 and TRBJ2-1): EAGVTQFPSHSVIEKGQTVTLRCDPISGHDNLYWYRRVMGKEIKFLLHFVKESKQDESGMPNNRFLAERTGGTYSTLKVQPAELEDSGVYFCASSRYGTGAYNEQFFGPGTRLTVL.

The chain combines TRBV5-1 with TRBJ2-1; TRBD1 agrees at 9 bases. Per germline, CDR1 SGHRS and CDR2 YFSETQ. This CDR3 comprises 14 residues. V trimming: 4 bases; J trimming: 4 bases; junction bases outside the gene matches: 3. The CDR3 DNA is TGCGCCAGCAGCGGCGGGACAGGGTACAATGAGCAGTTCTTC. Its protein product is CASSGGTGYNEQFF. The complete variable domain, with remaining parts taken from reference TRBV5-1 and TRBJ2-1, reads KAGVTQTPRYLIKTRGQQVTLSCSPISGHRSVSWYQQTPGQGLQFLFEYFSETQRNKGNFPGRFSGRQFSNSRSEMNVSTLELGDSALYLCASSGGTGYNEQFFGPGTRLTVL.

The chain is built from TRBV5-1 and TRBJ2-7; 7 bases agree with TRBD1. V was pared by 4 bases and J by 6 bases, with 10 bases of the junction left unmatched. Germline V CDR1 and CDR2: SGHRS, YFSETQ. The CDR3 is 14 residues long. CDR3 bases: TGCGCCAGCAGCCCCCGACAGGGTTTGCGCGAGCAGTACTTC. Translation gives CASSPRQGLREQYF. The whole variable domain, filled in from reference TRBV5-1 and TRBJ2-7, reads KAGVTQTPRYLIKTRGQQVTLSCSPISGHRSVSWYQQTPGQGLQFLFEYFSETQRNKGNFPGRFSGRQFSNSRSEMNVSTLELGDSALYLCASSPRQGLREQYFGPGTRLTVT.

V and J are TRBV28 and TRBJ1-1; 9 positions agree with TRBD1. Germline lookup yields CDR1 MDHEN and CDR2 SYDVKM. This CDR3 region has 18 residues. J gave up 0 bases and V 5 bases, and 13 bases lay outside the gene matches. The CDR3 sequence is CASSPAAGTGMVNTEAFF. The CDR3 DNA reads TGTGCCAGCAGTCCGGCAGCCGGGACAGGGATGGTGAACACTGAAGCTTTCTTT.

The chain employs TRBV5-1 and TRBJ1-3; D gene unclear. This CDR3 has 15 amino acids. Trimming pared 0 bases from V and 0 bases from J, leaving 7 bases between. Germline CDR1 is SGHRS and CDR2 is YFSETQ. CDR3 sequence reads: CASSLAQHSGNTIYF. The CDR3 bases are TGCGCCAGCAGCTTGGCCCAGCACTCTGGAAACACCATATATTTT.

This clone was detected only a few times. The sample holds other DNA sequences that translate to the same CDR3. This chain links TRBV29-1 with TRBJ2-6; D gene ambiguous. Germline V gene sequence: CDR1 SQVTM, CDR2 ANQGSEA. V lost 5 bases to trimming and J lost 0 bases, with 5 bases between them. The CDR3 consists of 13 residues. The CDR3 bases are TGCAGCGTTACCGGCTCTGGGGCCAACGTCCTGACTTTC. Encoded protein: CSVTGSGANVLTF.

The table lists this clone with a few counts. V usage is TRBV7-9 and J usage is TRBJ2-2; D is uncertain. The CDR3 has 14 amino acids. Looked up from germline, CDR1 is SEHNR and CDR2 is FQNEAQ (reference sequence). V shed 5 bases and J shed 1 base, with 8 bases lying between them. In nucleotides, the CDR3 is TGTGCCAGCAGCCCTATGAAGAACACCGGGGAGCTGTTTTTT. Its protein product is CASSPMKNTGELFF.

V and J are TRBV28 and TRBJ1-1, with TRBD1 matching over 7 bases. J was trimmed by 4 bases and V by 5 bases; bases with no gene match: 13. The V gene's germline CDR1 is MDHEN and CDR2 SYDVKM. This CDR3 contains 16 residues. Written as DNA, the CDR3 is TGTGCCAGCAGTCCCACACAGACAGGGTGGAGCACTGAAGCTTTCTTT. As protein: CASSPTQTGWSTEAFF.

For this clone: Other nucleotide sequences in the sample specify the same CDR3. The chain carries TRBV28 and TRBJ2-5; 12 bases map to TRBD2. Germline CDR1 and CDR2: MDHEN and SYDVKM. CDR3 length: 15 amino acids. The trim removed 5 bases at V and 4 bases at J, leaving 5 bases unmatched. The CDR3 DNA reads as TGTGCCAGCAGTCCACGACTAGCGGGAGCAGAGACCCAGTACTTC. This translates into CASSPRLAGAETQYF.

The gene calls are TRBV28 and TRBJ2-4; D is unclear. The CDR3 spans 14 residues. Trimming took off 6 bases at V and 8 bases at J, with 17 bases between the two ends. Germline values: CDR1 MDHEN, CDR2 SYDVKM. In nucleotides, the CDR3 is TGTGCCAGCAGCACCCCGCTAAATTTGTACATTCAGTACTTC. As protein: CASSTPLNLYIQYF.

This clone was seen once. This sequence joins TRBV28 and TRBJ1-2; D remains ambiguous. CDR3 length: 12 amino acids. CDR1 and CDR2 from the germline V gene are MDHEN and SYDVKM. V gave up 7 bases and J gave up 0 bases, with 6 bases separating them. The CDR3 DNA sequence: TGTGCCAGCACCCCAGCTAACTATGGCTACACCTTC. Protein product: CASTPANYGYTF.